Below are 2 T cell receptor beta chains sequenced from a single sample in a study of T cell repertoires in cytomegalovirus infection (dated by TCRdb to 2018 to 2020). The data were produced on an Illumina HiSeq 1500. TCRdb handled the public reads itself, with Q25 trimming in fastp and clone calling in MiXCR, and kept productive beta chains. Each entry is one CDR3 protein sequence, shown with its most common DNA and genes. The sample profile shows approximately 190,000 distinct CDR3 sequences; 28% of them were found once. Of the sample, 30% to 35% is held by the ten largest clones. The sample was PBMCs. These receptors were collected from a human donor in good health (CMV status not recorded). Some clones in this sample may be carry-over from other donors' samples.

The chain combines TRBV6-2 or TRBV6-3 with TRBJ1-1, with a weak D call TRBD1 (6 bases). V was trimmed by 6 bases and J by 0 bases, leaving 17 bases between them. The germline CDR1 and CDR2 sequences are MNHEY and SVGEGT. The CDR3 runs 16 residues. The CDR3 DNA follows: TGTGCCAGCAGCGACAAGACAGGACCGATGAACACTGAAGCTTTCTTT. Encoded protein: CASSDKTGPMNTEAFF.

The gene calls are TRBV7-3 and TRBJ2-7; D perhaps matches TRBD2 (6 bases). The ends were cut back, 2 bases at V and 7 bases at J, with 12 bases in the middle. The germline gives CDR1 SGHTA, CDR2 FQGTGA. The CDR3 length is 13 residues. The CDR3 loop reads CASSLGPAGEQYF. Here the CDR3 DNA reads TGTGCCAGCAGCTTAGGCCCGGCGGGGGAGCAGTACTTC.